This entry lists 25 T cell receptor beta chains sequenced from one sample in a study of T cells after yellow fever vaccination. TCRdb re-analysed the 5' RACE reads in MiXCR, keeping a single row per CDR3 protein. The profile shows 140,000 to 150,000 distinct CDR3 sequences, 5% to 8% of them singletons. Here the sequenced sample was CD4+ T cells sorted from PBMCs, taken 10 days after the yellow fever booster vaccination. These receptors came from a man aged 25-45 years who received the YFV17D yellow fever vaccine.

This clonotype was found many times. The chain recombines TRBV7-2 with TRBJ2-1; tentatively, D is TRBD1 (6 bases). The CDR3 has 13 residues. Trimming took 3 bases from V and 8 from J, leaving 11 bases between them. Germline V gene data show CDR1 as SGHTA and CDR2 as FQGNSA. The CDR3 protein is CASSFPGGDEQFF. CDR3 coding DNA: TGTGCCAGCAGCTTCCCTGGGGGCGATGAGCAGTTCTTC.

The chain is built from TRBV12-3 or TRBV12-4 and TRBJ2-6; D perhaps matches TRBD1 (5 bases). The V end lost 1 base, the J end lost 2 bases, and 12 bases lay between the germline ends. This CDR3 has 17 amino acids. CDR3 loop: CASSLERGSTGANVLTF. In DNA, the CDR3 is TGTGCCAGCAGTTTAGAAAGGGGCTCGACTGGGGCCAACGTCCTGACTTTC.

This clonotype occurred once. At one end, the junction sequence differs from germline, possibly due to a read error. This chain joins TRBV25-1 and TRBJ2-7, with D possibly matching TRBD1 (6 bases). Per germline, CDR1 MGHDK and CDR2 SYGVNS. The CDR3 runs to 15 residues. Written as DNA, the CDR3 is TGTACCAGCAGTGTGGTTGGGACACCGCCATACGAGCAGTACTTC. It yields the protein CTSSVVGTPPYEQYF.

This chain connects TRBV5-4 to TRBJ1-4; possibly TRBD1 for D (5 bases). V shed 4 bases and J shed 4 bases, with 8 bases lying between them. CDR1 is SGHNT, CDR2 YYREEE, per germline (reference sequence). The CDR3 loop spans 13 amino acids. CDR3 nucleotide sequence: TGTGCCAGCAGCGAGGGGAATAATGAAAAACTGTTTTTT. Translating gives CASSEGNNEKLFF.

This clonotype has at least ten counts. The chain uses TRBV7-9 and TRBJ2-3; D gene unclear. CDR1 is SEHNR, CDR2 FQNEAQ, per germline (reference sequence). CDR3 length equals 14 residues. Trimming cost V 1 base and J 5 bases, with 10 bases left between them. CDR3 protein: CASSLGSAGDTQYF. CDR3 nucleotide sequence: TGTGCCAGCAGCTTAGGTTCGGCTGGAGATACGCAGTATTTT.

This clonotype was seen a few times. The V and J genes are TRBV20-1 and TRBJ2-3; possible D gene TRBD1, 5 bases. Trimming shortened V by 6 bases and J by 2 bases, and 21 bases separated the two germline ends. Germline loops: CDR1 DFQATT, CDR2 SNEGSKA (reference sequence). There are 16 residues in the CDR3. CDR3 protein: CSAPRRRTRATDTQYF. The CDR3 nucleotides are TGCAGTGCACCCCGTCGGCGGACCAGGGCCACAGATACGCAGTATTTT.

This clonotype was recorded at least ten times. CDR3 bases: TGTGCCAGCAGCGTAGGCGGGAATCCAAGCACAGATACGCAGTATTTT. It is translated as CASSVGGNPSTDTQYF. The J gene is TRBJ2-3, the V gene TRBV9; the D gene is possibly TRBD2 (6 bases). Trimming left V 0 bases short and J 0 bases short, with 11 bases between. CDR3 length equals 16 residues. Germline values: CDR1 SGDLS, CDR2 YYNGEE.

This clonotype was found many times. The chain links TRBV20-1 to TRBJ2-3, with a weak D call TRBD2 (7 bases). CDR3 size: 12 residues. CDR1 is DFQATT, CDR2 SNEGSKA, per germline (reference sequence). The CDR3 reads CGGREWGDTQYF. The CDR3 DNA is TGCGGGGGGCGGGAGTGGGGAGATACGCAGTATTTT.

This clonotype was found a few times. This rearrangement joins TRBV7-3 to TRBJ2-4; tentatively, D is TRBD2 (5 bases). With 2 bases removed from V and 6 bases from J, the gap between germline ends came to 14 bases. Germline CDR1 and CDR2: SGHTA and FQGTGA. The CDR3 covers 15 residues. The CDR3 here is CASSLDAARGNIQYF. The CDR3 nucleotides are TGTGCCAGCAGCTTAGACGCTGCCCGGGGAAACATTCAGTACTTC.

This clonotype has a count of ten or more. V gene TRBV6-2 or TRBV6-3 combines with J gene TRBJ2-7, with TRBD2 identical over 7 bases. Germline values: CDR1 MNHEY, CDR2 SVGEGT. Trimming removed 7 bases from V and 0 bases from J; junction bases left unmatched: 9. CDR3 length: 15 amino acids. The CDR3 loop reads CASKELAASSYEQYF. CDR3 nucleotides: TGTGCCAGCAAAGAGCTAGCGGCTAGCTCCTACGAGCAGTACTTC.

This clonotype was picked up many times. The rearrangement links TRBV10-2 to TRBJ1-1, with D possibly matching TRBD1 (5 bases). The V end lost 8 bases, the J end lost 0 bases, and 13 bases lay between the germline ends. The CDR3 runs to 14 residues. Germline lookup yields CDR1 WSHSY and CDR2 SAAADI. CDR3 loop: CASRQGEMNTEAFF. CDR3 bases: TGCGCCAGCCGCCAGGGTGAGATGAACACTGAAGCTTTCTTT.

Many counts were recorded for this clonotype. The V gene is TRBV5-6, the J gene TRBJ2-3, with TRBD1 identical over 11 bases. With 1 base clipped from V and 4 bases from J, the junction kept 5 bases outside the gene matches. CDR3 length: 16 amino acids. Germline V lookup: CDR1 SGHDT, CDR2 YYEEEE. The DNA of the CDR3 is TGTGCCAGCAGCTTGAGTGGGGGACAGGGGGCAGATACGCAGTATTTT. Its translation: CASSLSGGQGADTQYF.

As DNA, the CDR3 is TGTGCCAGCTCCCCATCGATGGCCAATCAGCCCCAGCATTTT. It translates to CASSPSMANQPQHF. This chain connects TRBV6-5 to TRBJ1-5, with D uncertain. Germline CDR1 is MNHEY and CDR2 is SVGAGI. Trimming removed 8 bases at V and 3 bases at J, with 14 bases between. The CDR3 has 14 residues.

The V and J genes are TRBV12-3 or TRBV12-4 and TRBJ2-7; D uncertain. With 6 bases removed from V and 3 bases from J, the gap between germline ends came to 6 bases. The CDR3 spans 11 residues. The CDR3 protein is CASRASYEQYF. In nucleotides, the CDR3 is TGTGCCAGCAGGGCCAGCTACGAGCAGTACTTC.

This clonotype was recorded many times. The V call is TRBV7-9, the J call TRBJ2-2; D gene uncertain. The ends were cut back, 2 bases at V and 9 bases at J, with 10 bases in the middle. CDR1 and CDR2 (germline): SEHNR, FQNEAQ (reference sequence). The CDR3 covers 13 residues. CDR3 nucleotides: TGTGCCAGCAGCTTACTCTTGGGAAGGGAGCTGTTTTTT. Encoded protein: CASSLLLGRELFF.

This clonotype was detected a few times. The genes are TRBV7-2 and TRBJ2-3; TRBD2 aligns across 11 bases. CDR1 SGHTA and CDR2 FQGNSA come from the germline V gene. V dropped 5 bases and J dropped 5; count of bases not matched to a gene: 9. This CDR3 is 16 amino acids long. CDR3 bases: TGTGCCAGCAGCCCCGGACTAGCGGGTGGGAGAGATACGCAGTATTTT. This encodes CASSPGLAGGRDTQYF.

This clonotype appeared many times. V usage is TRBV12-3 or TRBV12-4 and J usage is TRBJ2-5; D unresolved. The V and J ends lost 3 bases and 7 bases respectively, with 12 bases between them. This CDR3 region has 13 residues. This CDR3 reads CASSLGRKGTQYF. In DNA form, the CDR3 reads TGTGCCAGCAGTTTGGGTCGCAAAGGGACCCAGTACTTC.

At least ten counts were recorded for this clonotype. The V call is TRBV5-5, the J call TRBJ2-4; D is possibly TRBD1 or TRBD2 (5 bases each). CDR3 length equals 15 residues. V lost 1 base, J lost 7 bases, and 15 bases lay in between. Germline CDR1 and CDR2: SGHKS and YYEKEE (reference sequence). The CDR3 protein is CASSLSGQGNNIQYF. The DNA of the CDR3 is TGTGCCAGCAGCTTGTCGGGGCAGGGTAATAACATTCAGTACTTC.

This clonotype was seen a handful of times. This chain links TRBV24-1 with TRBJ2-5; unclear D gene. The CDR3 runs 13 residues. Per germline, CDR1 KGHDR and CDR2 SFDVKD. V gave up 7 bases and J gave up 5 bases, with 13 bases separating them. Written as DNA, the CDR3 is TGTGCCACCAGACCCCCAGCGAGCGAGACCCAGTACTTC. This sequence encodes CATRPPASETQYF.

The chain is built from TRBV11-2 and TRBJ2-5, with 14 positions matching TRBD2. Germline V gene sequence: CDR1 SGHAT, CDR2 FQNNGV. This CDR3 contains 19 residues. V was clipped by 4 bases and J by 4 bases; unmatched bases: 14. The CDR3 nucleotides read TGTGCCAGCAGCTCCGGGACTAGCGGGAGTCGTGGAGGGGGAGAGACCCAGTACTTC. Amino acids: CASSSGTSGSRGGGETQYF.

There are many counts of this clonotype. V usage is TRBV11-2 and J usage is TRBJ1-1; D call uncertain. Germline CDR1 and CDR2: SGHAT and FQNNGV. There are 14 residues in the CDR3. Deletions cut 5 bases from V and 9 bases from J, with 19 bases between. CDR3 amino acids: CASSETFSLRQAFF. The CDR3 nucleotides read TGTGCCAGCAGCGAAACGTTTAGCCTTCGTCAAGCTTTCTTT.

This clonotype was picked up many times. The chain couples TRBV7-6 to TRBJ2-1; possible D gene TRBD2, 6 bases. The CDR3 is made up of 14 amino acids. Trimming took off 0 bases at V and 7 bases at J, with 10 bases between the two ends. Germline CDR1 and CDR2: SGHVS and FNYEAQ. The CDR3 nucleotides are TGTGCCAGCAGCTTAGCGCATGCGGGGAATGAGCAGTTCTTC. Protein product: CASSLAHAGNEQFF.

There are many counts of this clonotype. V gene TRBV12-3 or TRBV12-4 combines with J gene TRBJ2-4, with 11 bases that match TRBD2. J lost 3 bases, V lost 7 bases, and 5 bases had no gene match. This CDR3 contains 15 residues. CDR3 amino acids: CASKGTSGGKNIQYF. CDR3 nucleotide sequence: TGTGCCAGCAAGGGGACTAGCGGAGGCAAAAACATTCAGTACTTC.

The table lists this clonotype with many counts. This rearrangement joins TRBV5-1 to TRBJ1-2, with a tentative D call TRBD1 (5 bases). Germline V gene sequence: CDR1 SGHRS, CDR2 YFSETQ. The CDR3 totals 14 residues. V was cut by 4 bases and J by 3 bases, with 13 bases left in between. This CDR3 reads CASSVLGADYGYTF. The CDR3 DNA reads TGCGCCAGCAGCGTTTTAGGGGCGGACTATGGCTACACCTTC.

This clonotype has a count of ten or more. The gene calls are TRBV20-1 and TRBJ2-2, with D possibly TRBD2 on 5 matching bases. CDR1 is DFQATT, CDR2 SNEGSKA, per germline (reference sequence). The CDR3 is made up of 13 amino acids. Trimming pared 2 bases from V and 1 base from J, leaving 5 bases between. As DNA, the CDR3 is TGCAGTGCTAGACGGGGGAACACCGGGGAGCTGTTTTTT. Translation: CSARRGNTGELFF.